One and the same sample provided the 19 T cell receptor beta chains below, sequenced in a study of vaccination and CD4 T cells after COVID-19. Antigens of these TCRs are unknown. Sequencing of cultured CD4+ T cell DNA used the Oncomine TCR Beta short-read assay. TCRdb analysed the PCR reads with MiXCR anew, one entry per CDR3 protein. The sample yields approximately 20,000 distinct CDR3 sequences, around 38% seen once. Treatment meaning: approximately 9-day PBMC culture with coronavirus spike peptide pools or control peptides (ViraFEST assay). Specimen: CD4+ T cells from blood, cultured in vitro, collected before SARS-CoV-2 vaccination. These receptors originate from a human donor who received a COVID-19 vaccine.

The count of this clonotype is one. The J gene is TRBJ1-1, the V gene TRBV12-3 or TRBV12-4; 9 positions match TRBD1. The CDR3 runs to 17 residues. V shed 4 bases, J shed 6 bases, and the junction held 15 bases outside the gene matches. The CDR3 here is CASSWAPGTGSRPEAFF. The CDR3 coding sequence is TGTGCCAGCAGTTGGGCCCCCGGGACAGGGTCTAGGCCTGAAGCTTTCTTT.

CDR3 sequence: CASSFLRTGYGYTF. The CDR3 DNA sequence: TGTGCCAGCAGCTTTCTTAGGACGGGCTATGGCTACACCTTC. The V and J genes are TRBV7-2 and TRBJ1-2; no clear D gene. The ends were cut back, 3 bases at V and 4 bases at J, with 12 bases in the middle. CDR3 length: 14 residues. CDR1 is SGHTA and CDR2 is FQGNSA in the germline V gene.

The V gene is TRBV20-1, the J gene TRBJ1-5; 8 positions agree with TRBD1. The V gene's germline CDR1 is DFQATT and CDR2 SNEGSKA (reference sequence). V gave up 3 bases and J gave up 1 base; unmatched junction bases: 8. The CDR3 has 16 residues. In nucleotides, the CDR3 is TGCAGTGCTAGTCGCGGACAGGGCTTGAGCAATCAGCCCCAGCATTTT. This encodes CSASRGQGLSNQPQHF.

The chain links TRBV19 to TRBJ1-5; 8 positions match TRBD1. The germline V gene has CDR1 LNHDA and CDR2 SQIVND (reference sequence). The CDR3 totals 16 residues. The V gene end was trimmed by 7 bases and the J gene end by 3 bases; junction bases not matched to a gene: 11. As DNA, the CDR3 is TGTGCCAGTATGAGGGGCGACAGGGGCCCCAATCAGCCCCAGCATTTT. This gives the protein CASMRGDRGPNQPQHF.

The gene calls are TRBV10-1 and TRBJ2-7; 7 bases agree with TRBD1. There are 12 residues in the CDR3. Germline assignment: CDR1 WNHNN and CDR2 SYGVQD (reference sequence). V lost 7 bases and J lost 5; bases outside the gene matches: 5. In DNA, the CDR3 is TGCGCCAGCACCGACAGGGTGGACGAGCAGTACTTC. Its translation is CASTDRVDEQYF.

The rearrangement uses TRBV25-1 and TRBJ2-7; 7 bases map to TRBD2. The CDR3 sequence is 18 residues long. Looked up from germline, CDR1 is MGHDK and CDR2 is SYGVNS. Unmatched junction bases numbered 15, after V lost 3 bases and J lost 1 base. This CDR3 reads CASSDPTGGLGSSYEQYF. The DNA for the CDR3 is TGTGCCAGCAGTGACCCGACGGGGGGACTTGGCTCTTCCTACGAGCAGTACTTC.

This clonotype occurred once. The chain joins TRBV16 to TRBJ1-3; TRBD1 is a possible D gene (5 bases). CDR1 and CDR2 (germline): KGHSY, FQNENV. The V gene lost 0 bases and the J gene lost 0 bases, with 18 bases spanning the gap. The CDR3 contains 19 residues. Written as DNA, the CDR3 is TGTGCCAGCAGCCAATCGGGGGGATCAGGCCGGTCCTCTGGAAACACCATATATTTT. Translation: CASSQSGGSGRSSGNTIYF.

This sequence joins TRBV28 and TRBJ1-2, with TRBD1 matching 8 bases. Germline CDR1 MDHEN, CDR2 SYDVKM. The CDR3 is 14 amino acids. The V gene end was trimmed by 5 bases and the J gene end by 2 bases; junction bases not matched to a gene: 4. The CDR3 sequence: CASSPRDRNYGYTF. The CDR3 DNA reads TGTGCCAGCAGTCCTCGGGACAGGAACTATGGCTACACCTTC.

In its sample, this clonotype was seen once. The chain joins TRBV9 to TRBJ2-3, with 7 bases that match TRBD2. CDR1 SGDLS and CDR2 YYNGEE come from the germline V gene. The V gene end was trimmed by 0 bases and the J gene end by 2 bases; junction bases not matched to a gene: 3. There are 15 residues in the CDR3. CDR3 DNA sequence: TGTGCCAGCAGCGTAGCCAGCGGGGCCACAGATACGCAGTATTTT. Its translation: CASSVASGATDTQYF.

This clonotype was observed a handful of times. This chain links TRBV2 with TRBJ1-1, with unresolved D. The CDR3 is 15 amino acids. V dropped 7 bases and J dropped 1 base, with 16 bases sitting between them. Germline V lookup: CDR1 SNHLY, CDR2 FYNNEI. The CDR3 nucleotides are TGTGCCAGCACCAATAATCCGGGAGAGAACACTGAAGCTTTCTTT. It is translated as CASTNNPGENTEAFF.

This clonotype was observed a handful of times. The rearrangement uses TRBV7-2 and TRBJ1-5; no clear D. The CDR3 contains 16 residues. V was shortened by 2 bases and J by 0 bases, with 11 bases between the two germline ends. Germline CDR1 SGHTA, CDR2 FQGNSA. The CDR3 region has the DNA TGTGCCAGCAGCTTAAGGGCCCCGTATAGCAATCAGCCCCAGCATTTT. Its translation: CASSLRAPYSNQPQHF.

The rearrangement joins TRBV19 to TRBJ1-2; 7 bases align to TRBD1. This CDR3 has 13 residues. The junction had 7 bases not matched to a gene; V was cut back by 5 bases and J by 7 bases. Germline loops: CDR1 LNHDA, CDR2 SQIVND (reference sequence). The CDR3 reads CASSEQGRRGYTF. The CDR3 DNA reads TGTGCCAGTAGTGAACAGGGGCGCCGTGGCTACACCTTC.

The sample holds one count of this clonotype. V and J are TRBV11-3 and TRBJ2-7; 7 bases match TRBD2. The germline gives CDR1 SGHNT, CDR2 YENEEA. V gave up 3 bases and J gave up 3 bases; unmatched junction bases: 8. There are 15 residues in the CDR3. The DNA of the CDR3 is TGTGCCAGCAGCTTCGGGGCTAGCGGTAACTACGAGCAGTACTTC. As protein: CASSFGASGNYEQYF. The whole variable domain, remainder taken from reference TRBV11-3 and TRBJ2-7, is EAGVVQSPRYKIIEKKQPVAFWCNPISGHNTLYWYLQNLGQGPELLIRYENEEAVDDSQLPKDRFSAERLKGVDSTLKIQPAELGDSAVYLCASSFGASGNYEQYFGPGTRLTVT.

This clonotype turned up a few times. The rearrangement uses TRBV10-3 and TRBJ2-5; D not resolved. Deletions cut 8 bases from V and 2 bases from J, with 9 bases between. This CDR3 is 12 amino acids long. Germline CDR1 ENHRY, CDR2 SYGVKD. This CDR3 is CAIATEQETQYF. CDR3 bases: TGTGCCATCGCGACGGAACAAGAGACCCAGTACTTC.

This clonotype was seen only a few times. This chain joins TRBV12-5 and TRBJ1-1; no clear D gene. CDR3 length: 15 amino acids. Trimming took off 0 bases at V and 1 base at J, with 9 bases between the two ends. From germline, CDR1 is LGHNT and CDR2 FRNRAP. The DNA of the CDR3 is TGTGCTAGTGGTTTGGTACGGGAGGAGAACACTGAAGCTTTCTTT. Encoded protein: CASGLVREENTEAFF.

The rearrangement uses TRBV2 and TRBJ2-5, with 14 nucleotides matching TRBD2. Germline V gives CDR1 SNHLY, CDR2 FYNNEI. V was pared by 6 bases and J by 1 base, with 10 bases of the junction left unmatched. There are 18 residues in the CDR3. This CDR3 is CASRLGTSGGELQETQYF. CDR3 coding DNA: TGTGCCAGCAGGCTCGGGACTAGCGGGGGAGAACTCCAAGAGACCCAGTACTTC.

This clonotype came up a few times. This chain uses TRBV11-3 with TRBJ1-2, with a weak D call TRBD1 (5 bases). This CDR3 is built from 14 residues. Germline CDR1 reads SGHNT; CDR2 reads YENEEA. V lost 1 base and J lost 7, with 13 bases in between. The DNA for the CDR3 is TGTGCCAGCAGCTTAGGGCGACAGACCTCTGGCTACACCTTC. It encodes CASSLGRQTSGYTF.

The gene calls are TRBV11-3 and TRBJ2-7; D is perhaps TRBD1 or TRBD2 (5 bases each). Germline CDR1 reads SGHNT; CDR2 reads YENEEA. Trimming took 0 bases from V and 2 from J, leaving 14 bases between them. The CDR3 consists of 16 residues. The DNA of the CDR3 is TGTGCCAGCAGCTTAGAAAACCGGGGCGGGCCCTACGAGCAGTACTTC. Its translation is CASSLENRGGPYEQYF.

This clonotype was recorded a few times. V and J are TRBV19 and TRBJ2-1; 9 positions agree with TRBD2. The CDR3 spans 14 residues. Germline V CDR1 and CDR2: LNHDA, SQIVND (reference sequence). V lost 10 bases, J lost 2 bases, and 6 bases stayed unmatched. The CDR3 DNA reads TGTGCCACGTGGACTAGCGAGGCCTACAATGAGCAGTTCTTC. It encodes CATWTSEAYNEQFF. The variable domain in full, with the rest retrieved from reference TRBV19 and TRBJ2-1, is DGGITQSPKYLFRKEGQNVTLSCEQNLNHDAMYWYRQDPGQGLRLIYYSQIVNDFQKGDIAEGYSVSREKKESFPLTVTSAQKNPTAFYLCATWTSEAYNEQFFGPGTRLTVL.